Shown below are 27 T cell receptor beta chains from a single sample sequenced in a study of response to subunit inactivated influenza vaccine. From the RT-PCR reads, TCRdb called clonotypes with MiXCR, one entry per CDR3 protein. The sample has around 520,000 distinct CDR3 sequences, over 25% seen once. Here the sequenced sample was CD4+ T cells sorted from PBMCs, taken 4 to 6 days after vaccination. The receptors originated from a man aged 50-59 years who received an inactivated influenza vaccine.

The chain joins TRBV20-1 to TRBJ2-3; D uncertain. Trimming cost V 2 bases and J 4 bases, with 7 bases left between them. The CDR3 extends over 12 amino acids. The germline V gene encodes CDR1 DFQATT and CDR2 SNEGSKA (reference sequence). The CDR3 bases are TGCAGTGCTAGAAGGTTATCAGATACGCAGTATTTT. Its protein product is CSARRLSDTQYF.

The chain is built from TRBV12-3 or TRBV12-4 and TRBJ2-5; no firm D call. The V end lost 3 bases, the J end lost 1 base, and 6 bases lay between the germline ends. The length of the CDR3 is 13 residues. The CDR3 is CASSLFAQETQYF. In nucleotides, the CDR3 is TGTGCCAGCAGTTTGTTTGCCCAAGAGACCCAGTACTTC.

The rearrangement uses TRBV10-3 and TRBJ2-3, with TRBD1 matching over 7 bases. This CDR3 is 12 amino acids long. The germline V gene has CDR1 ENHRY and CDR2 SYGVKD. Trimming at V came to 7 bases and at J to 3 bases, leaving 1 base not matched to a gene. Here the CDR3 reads CAINRGTDTQYF. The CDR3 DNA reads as TGTGCCATCAACAGGGGTACAGATACGCAGTATTTT.

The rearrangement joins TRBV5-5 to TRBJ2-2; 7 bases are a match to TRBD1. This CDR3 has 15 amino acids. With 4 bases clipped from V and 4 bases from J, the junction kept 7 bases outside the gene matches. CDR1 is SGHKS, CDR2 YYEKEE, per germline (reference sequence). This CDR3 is CASSTGQAGTGELFF. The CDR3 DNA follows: TGTGCCAGCAGCACAGGACAGGCGGGCACCGGGGAGCTGTTTTTT.

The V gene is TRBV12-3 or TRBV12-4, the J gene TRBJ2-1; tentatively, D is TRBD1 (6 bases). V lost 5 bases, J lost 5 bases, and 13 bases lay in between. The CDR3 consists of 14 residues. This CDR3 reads CASSTGPENNEQFF. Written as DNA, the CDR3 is TGTGCCAGCAGTACAGGGCCGGAGAACAATGAGCAGTTCTTC.

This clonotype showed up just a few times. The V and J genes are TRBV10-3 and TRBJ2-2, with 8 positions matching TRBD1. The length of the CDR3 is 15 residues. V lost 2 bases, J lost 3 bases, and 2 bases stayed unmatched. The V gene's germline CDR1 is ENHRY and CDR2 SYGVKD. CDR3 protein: CAISEGQGDTGELFF. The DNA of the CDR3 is TGTGCCATCAGTGAGGGACAGGGAGACACCGGGGAGCTGTTTTTT.

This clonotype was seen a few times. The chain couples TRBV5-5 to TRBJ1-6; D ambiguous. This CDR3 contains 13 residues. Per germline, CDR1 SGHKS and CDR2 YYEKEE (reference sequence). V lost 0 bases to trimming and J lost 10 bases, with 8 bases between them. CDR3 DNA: TGTGCCAGCAGCTTGGGGGTTGAGTCACCCCTCCACTTT. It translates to CASSLGVESPLHF.

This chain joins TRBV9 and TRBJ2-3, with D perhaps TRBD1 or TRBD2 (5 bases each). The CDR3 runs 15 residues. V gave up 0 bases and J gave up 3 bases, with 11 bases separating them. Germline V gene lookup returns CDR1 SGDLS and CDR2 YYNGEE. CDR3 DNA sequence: TGTGCCAGCAGCGTAGCTCCGGGACGGACAGATACGCAGTATTTT. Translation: CASSVAPGRTDTQYF.

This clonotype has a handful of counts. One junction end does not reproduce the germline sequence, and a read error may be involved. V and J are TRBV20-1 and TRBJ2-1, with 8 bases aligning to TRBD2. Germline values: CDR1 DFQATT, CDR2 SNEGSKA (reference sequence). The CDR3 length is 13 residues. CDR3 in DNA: TGTTGGGCTAGCGGGCAGACCTACAATGAGCAGTTCTTC. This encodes CWASGQTYNEQFF.

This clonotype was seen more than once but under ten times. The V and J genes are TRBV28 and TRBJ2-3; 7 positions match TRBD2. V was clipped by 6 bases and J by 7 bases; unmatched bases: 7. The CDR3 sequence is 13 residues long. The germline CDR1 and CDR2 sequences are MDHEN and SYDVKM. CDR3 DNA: TGTGCCAGCAGGGGGGAGGGCAAAAATACGCAGTATTTT. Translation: CASRGEGKNTQYF.

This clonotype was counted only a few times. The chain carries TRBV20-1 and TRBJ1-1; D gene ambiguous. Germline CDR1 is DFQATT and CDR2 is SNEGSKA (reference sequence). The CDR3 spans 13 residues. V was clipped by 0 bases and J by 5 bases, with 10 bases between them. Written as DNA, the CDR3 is TGCAGTGCTAGAGAGGGCGCCGCAACTGAAGCTTTCTTT. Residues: CSAREGAATEAFF.

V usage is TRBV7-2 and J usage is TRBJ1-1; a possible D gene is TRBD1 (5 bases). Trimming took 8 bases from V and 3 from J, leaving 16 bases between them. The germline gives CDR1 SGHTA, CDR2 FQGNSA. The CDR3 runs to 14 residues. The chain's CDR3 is CASWGGVRYTEAFF. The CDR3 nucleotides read TGTGCCAGCTGGGGGGGGGTCCGGTACACTGAAGCTTTCTTT.

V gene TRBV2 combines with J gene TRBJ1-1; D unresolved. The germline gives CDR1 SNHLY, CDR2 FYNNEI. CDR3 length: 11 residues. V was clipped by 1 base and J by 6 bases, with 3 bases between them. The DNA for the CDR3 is TGTGCCAGCAGTGAAGGCTCTGAAGCTTTCTTT. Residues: CASSEGSEAFF. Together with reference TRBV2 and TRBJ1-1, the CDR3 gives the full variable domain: EPEVTQTPSHQVTQMGQEVILRCVPISNHLYFYWYRQILGQKVEFLVSFYNNEISEKSEIFDDQFSVERPDGSNFTLKIRSTKLEDSAMYFCASSEGSEAFFGQGTRLTVV.

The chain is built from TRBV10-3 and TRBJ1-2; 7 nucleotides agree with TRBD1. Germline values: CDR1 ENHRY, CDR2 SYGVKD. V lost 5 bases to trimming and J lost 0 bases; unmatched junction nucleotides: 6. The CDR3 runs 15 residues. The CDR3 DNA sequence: TGTGCCATCAGTACTCTGACAGGGTCTAACTATGGCTACACCTTC. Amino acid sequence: CAISTLTGSNYGYTF.

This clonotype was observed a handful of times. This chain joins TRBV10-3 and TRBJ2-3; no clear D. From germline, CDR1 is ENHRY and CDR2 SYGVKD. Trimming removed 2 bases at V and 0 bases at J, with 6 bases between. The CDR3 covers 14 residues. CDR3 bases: TGTGCCATCAGTGAGACCACTAGCACAGATACGCAGTATTTT. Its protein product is CAISETTSTDTQYF.

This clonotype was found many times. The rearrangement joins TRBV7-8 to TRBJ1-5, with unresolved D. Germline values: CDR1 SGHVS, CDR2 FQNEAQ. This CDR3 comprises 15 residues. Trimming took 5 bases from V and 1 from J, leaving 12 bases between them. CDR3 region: CASSSSHGSNQPQHF. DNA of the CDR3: TGTGCCAGCAGCAGTAGTCACGGGAGCAATCAGCCCCAGCATTTT.

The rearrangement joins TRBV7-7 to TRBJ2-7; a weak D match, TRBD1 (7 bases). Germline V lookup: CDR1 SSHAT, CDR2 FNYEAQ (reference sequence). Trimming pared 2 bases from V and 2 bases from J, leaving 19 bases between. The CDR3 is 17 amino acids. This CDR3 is CASSLSGGQKVAYEQYF. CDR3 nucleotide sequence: TGTGCCAGCAGCTTATCAGGGGGGCAGAAAGTGGCCTACGAGCAGTACTTC.

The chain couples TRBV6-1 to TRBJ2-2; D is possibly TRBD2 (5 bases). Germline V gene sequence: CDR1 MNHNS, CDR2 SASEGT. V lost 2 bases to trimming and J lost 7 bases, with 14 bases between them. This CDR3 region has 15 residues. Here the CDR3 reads CASSETEGWGGELFF. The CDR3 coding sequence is TGTGCCAGCAGTGAAACCGAGGGCTGGGGCGGGGAGCTGTTTTTT.

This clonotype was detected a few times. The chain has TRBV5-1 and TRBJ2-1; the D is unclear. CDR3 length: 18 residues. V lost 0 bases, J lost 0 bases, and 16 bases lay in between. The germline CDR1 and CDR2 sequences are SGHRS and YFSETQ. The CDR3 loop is CASSLVIGSPSSYNEQFF. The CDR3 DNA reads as TGCGCCAGCAGCTTGGTTATTGGGTCACCAAGCTCCTACAATGAGCAGTTCTTC.

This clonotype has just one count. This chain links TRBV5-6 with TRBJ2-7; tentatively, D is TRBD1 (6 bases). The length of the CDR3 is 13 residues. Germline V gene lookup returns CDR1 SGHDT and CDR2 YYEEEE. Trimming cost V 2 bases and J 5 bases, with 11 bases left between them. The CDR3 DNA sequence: TGTGCCAGCAGCTTCGAACAGGGCGACGAGCAGTACTTC. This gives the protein CASSFEQGDEQYF. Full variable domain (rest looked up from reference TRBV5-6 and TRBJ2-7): DAGVTQSPTHLIKTRGQQVTLRCSPKSGHDTVSWYQQALGQGPQFIFQYYEEEERQRGNFPDRFSGHQFPNYSSELNVNALLLGDSALYLCASSFEQGDEQYFGPGTRLTVT.

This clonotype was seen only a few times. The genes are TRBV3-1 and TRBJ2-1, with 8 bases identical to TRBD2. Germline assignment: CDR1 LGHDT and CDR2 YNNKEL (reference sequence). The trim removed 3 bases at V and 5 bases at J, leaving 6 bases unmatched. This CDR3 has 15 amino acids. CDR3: CASSHPGLENNEQFF. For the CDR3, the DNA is TGTGCCAGCAGCCACCCGGGACTAGAAAACAATGAGCAGTTCTTC.

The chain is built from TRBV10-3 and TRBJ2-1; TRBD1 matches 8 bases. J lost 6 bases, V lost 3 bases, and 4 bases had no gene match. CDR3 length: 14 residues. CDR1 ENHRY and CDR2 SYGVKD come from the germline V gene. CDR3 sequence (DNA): TGTGCCATCAGTGAACAGGGGGTAGGCAATGAGCAGTTCTTC. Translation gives CAISEQGVGNEQFF.

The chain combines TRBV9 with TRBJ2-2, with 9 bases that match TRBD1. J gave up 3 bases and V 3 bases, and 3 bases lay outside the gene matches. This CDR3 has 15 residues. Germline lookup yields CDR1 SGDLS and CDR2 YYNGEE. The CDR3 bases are TGTGCCAGCAGCGCGACAGGGGGTTACACCGGGGAGCTGTTTTTT. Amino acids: CASSATGGYTGELFF.

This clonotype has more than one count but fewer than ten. Here the CDR3 reads CSARQVGETQYF. The DNA of the CDR3 is TGCAGCGCCCGACAGGTGGGGGAGACCCAGTACTTC. The J gene is TRBJ2-5, the V gene TRBV29-1; weak D call: TRBD1 (6 bases). The V end was cut by 7 bases, the J end by 5 bases, with 14 bases between. CDR3 length: 12 amino acids. Germline V lookup: CDR1 SQVTM, CDR2 ANQGSEA.

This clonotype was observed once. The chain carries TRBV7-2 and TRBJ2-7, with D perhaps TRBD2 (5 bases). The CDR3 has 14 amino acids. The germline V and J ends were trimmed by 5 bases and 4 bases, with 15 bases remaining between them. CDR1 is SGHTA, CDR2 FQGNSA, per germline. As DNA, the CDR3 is TGTGCCAGCAGCCCCGAACGGGGTGGGTACGAGCAGTACTTC. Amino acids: CASSPERGGYEQYF.

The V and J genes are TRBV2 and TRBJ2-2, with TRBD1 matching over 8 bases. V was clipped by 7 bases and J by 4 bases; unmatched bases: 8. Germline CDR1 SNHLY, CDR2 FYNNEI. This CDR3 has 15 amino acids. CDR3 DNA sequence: TGTGCCAGCAACCCGGACAGGGTCGGCACCGGGGAGCTGTTTTTT. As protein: CASNPDRVGTGELFF.

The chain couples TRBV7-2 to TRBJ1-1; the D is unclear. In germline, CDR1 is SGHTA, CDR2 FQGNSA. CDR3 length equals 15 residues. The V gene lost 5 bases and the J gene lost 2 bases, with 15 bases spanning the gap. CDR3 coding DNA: TGTGCCAGCAGCCCCCAGTCGGGGAGAAACACTGAAGCTTTCTTT. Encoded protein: CASSPQSGRNTEAFF.